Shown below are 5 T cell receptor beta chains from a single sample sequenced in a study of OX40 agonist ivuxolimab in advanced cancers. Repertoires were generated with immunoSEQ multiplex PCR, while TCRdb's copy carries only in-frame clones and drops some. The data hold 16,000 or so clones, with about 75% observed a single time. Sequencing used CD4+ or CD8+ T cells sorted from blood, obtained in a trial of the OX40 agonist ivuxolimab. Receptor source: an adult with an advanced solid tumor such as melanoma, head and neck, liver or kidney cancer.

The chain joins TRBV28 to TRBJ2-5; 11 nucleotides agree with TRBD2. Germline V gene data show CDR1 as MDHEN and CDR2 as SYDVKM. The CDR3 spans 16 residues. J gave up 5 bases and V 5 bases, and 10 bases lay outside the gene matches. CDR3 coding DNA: TGTGCCAGCAGTCTCCAGGGTAGCGGGGGGGATGAGACCCAGTACTTC. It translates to CASSLQGSGGDETQYF.

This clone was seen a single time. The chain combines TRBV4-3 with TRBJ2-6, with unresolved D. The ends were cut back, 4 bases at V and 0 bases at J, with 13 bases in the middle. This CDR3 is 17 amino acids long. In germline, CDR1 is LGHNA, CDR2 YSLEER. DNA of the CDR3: TGCGCCAGCAGCCGGGCAGGATCCTCCTCTGGGGCCAACGTCCTGACTTTC. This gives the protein CASSRAGSSSGANVLTF.

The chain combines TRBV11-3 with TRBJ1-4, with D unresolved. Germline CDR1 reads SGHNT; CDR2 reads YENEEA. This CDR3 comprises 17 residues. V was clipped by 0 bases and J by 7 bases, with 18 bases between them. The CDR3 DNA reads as TGTGCCAGCAGCTTAGACCCGCCGACGATTGGAGGTGAAAAACTGTTTTTT. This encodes CASSLDPPTIGGEKLFF.

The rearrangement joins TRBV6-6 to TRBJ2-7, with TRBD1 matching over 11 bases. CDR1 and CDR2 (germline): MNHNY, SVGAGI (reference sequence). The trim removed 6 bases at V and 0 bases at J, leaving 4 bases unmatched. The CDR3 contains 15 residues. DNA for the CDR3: TGTGCCAGCAGCTACGGACAGGGGGCCTCCTACGAGCAGTACTTC. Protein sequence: CASSYGQGASYEQYF.

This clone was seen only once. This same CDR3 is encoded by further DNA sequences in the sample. The CDR3 DNA sequence: TGTGCCAGCAGTTGGGACAGAGCCTACGAGCAGTACTTC. Translating gives CASSWDRAYEQYF. The chain carries TRBV11-1 and TRBJ2-7, with TRBD1 identical over 7 bases. After removal of 6 bases from V and 2 bases from J, the junction contained 4 bases not matched to a gene. Per germline, CDR1 SGHAT and CDR2 FQDESV (reference sequence). The CDR3 length is 13 residues.